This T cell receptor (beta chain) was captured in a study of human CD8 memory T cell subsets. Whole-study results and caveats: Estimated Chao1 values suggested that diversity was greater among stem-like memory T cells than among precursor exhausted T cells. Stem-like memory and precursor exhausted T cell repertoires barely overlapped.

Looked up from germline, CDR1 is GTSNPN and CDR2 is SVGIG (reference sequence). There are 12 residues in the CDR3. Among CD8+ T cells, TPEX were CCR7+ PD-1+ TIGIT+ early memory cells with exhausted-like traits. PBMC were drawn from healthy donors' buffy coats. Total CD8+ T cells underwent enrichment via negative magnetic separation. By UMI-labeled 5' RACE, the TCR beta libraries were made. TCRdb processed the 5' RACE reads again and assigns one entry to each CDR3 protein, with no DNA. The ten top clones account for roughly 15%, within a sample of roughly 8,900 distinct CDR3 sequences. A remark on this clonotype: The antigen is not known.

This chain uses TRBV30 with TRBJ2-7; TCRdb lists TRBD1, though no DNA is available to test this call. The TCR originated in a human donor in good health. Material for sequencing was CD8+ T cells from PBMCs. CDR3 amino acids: CAWSVGHNEQYF.